This entry concerns a single T cell receptor beta chain. Its matching antigen is unknown. This entry belongs to a study of cytomegalovirus exposure and HLA in healthy donors. Points from the study as a whole: What a later analysis reportedly showed was that an Asian-associated ancestry cluster had fewer N-insertions than the 666-donor mean. The authors confirmed in vitro that a few CMV-associated chains were specific for CMV antigens. The study put 150 or so TCR beta chains on its list as cytomegalovirus-associated.

CDR3 length equals 13 residues. The germline V gene encodes CDR1 SGDLS and CDR2 YYNGEE. The V end lost 0 bases, the J end lost 6 bases, and 7 bases lay between the germline ends. Researchers ran the PCR with 60 Vbeta and 13 Jbeta primers. Libraries were prepared by immunoSEQ multiplex PCR; TCRdb keeps only in-frame clonotypes and omits some of them. The sample shows about 180,000 clones, over 70% of them seen only once. The donors, nominally healthy at sampling, likely had unrecorded immune exposures. Material for sequencing was PBMCs. The chain employs TRBV9 and TRBJ2-1; possibly TRBD1 for D (6 bases). This sequence originates from a woman aged 45-60 years in good health and CMV-seronegative. CDR3: CASSVDRANEQFF. The CDR3 DNA follows: TGTGCCAGCAGCGTAGACAGGGCCAATGAGCAGTTCTTC. The entire variable domain, with the rest obtained from reference TRBV9 and TRBJ2-1, is as follows: DSGVTQTPKHLITATGQRVTLRCSPRSGDLSVYWYQQSLDQGLQFLIQYYNGEERAKGNILERFSAQQFPDLHSELNLSSLELGDSALYFCASSVDRANEQFFGPGTRLTVL.